This is a list of T cell receptor beta chains from one sample in a study of regulatory T cells in long-lasting Graves disease. Via MiXCR, TCRdb re-called the multiplex PCR reads, giving one row per CDR3 protein. The sample has roughly 320,000 distinct CDR3 sequences; over 15% are singletons. These data also featured in a second study, about T cells in Graves' hyperthyroidism and ophthalmopathy.

The source was peripheral blood mononuclear cells (PBMCs), collected at new diagnosis, from a patient treated with antithyroid drugs. The receptors derive from a man aged 40-49 years with Graves disease. CDR3s include the opening cysteine and the closing phenylalanine or tryptophan. The order of the fields is J gene, V gene, clone size, CDR3 protein. Part of the rows lack a size; the others show once, few, many or a class for expanded clones.

>TRBJ1-1|TRBV24-1|few
CATSDSVNTEAFF
>TRBJ2-7|TRBV5-1|once
CASSAYPGTIPYEQYF
>TRBJ2-5|TRBV5-1|-
CASTSQETQYF
>TRBJ2-1|TRBV3-1|-
CASSQVSLQSSYNEQFF
>TRBJ2-3|TRBV19|-
CASSRGGASDTQYF
>TRBJ1-3|TRBV28|few
CASSVAGSPNTIYF
>TRBJ2-5|TRBV12-5|many
CASGSAPGTGGTQYF
>TRBJ1-3|TRBV28|many
CASSLRGPDTIYF
>TRBJ2-3|TRBV3-1|many
CASSQGAQGSSGGGTQYF
>TRBJ1-6|TRBV9|-
CASSVGNNRNSPLHF
>TRBJ1-3|TRBV5-6|-
CASSFGPLGNTIYF
>TRBJ1-1|TRBV2|many
CASRETTGDQEAFF
>TRBJ2-1|TRBV7-9|few
CASSSRAGGRQNEQFF
>TRBJ2-1|TRBV24-1|few
CATRQVEQFF
>TRBJ2-7|TRBV28|many
CASSRPGQGPYEQYF
>TRBJ1-2|TRBV3-1|few
CASSQVWLTGVDGYTF
>TRBJ2-2|TRBV12-5|-
CASGSSGAGLTGELFF
>TRBJ1-1|TRBV24-1|few
CATSDLQRQGHPRLLNTEAFF
>TRBJ2-5|TRBV24-1|many
CATSIPGVETQYF
>TRBJ2-5|TRBV20-1|-
CSATDSQETQYF
>TRBJ2-1|TRBV6-5|-
CASSWTSGGAINEQFF
>TRBJ2-2|TRBV2|-
CASSVLSATNTGELFF
>TRBJ2-1|TRBV4-3|many
CASSQDPRDNEQFF
>TRBJ2-7|TRBV29-1|-
CSVESGYEQYF
>TRBJ2-3|TRBV20-1|many
CSARGPRGVSTDTQYF
>TRBJ2-7|TRBV12-3/TRBV12-4|-
CASSPIGTRLAGGIDEQYF
>TRBJ1-1|TRBV5-1|few
CASSFGTFNTEAFF
>TRBJ2-3|TRBV24-1|-
CATSDPQGSGDTQYF
>TRBJ2-1|TRBV7-2|many
CASSLAMRGSGSEQFF
>TRBJ2-5|TRBV2|many
CASRDNQETQYF
>TRBJ1-4|TRBV6-2/TRBV6-3|few
CASTTADFNEKLFF
>TRBJ1-5|TRBV2|many
CASSEQRQGAGQPQHF
>TRBJ2-7|TRBV2|many
CASSEAWGLAGGLALAEQYF
>TRBJ1-1|TRBV6-1|-
CATKSGTGNTEAFF
>TRBJ1-3|TRBV30|many
CAWSVRSSGNTIYF
>TRBJ2-1|TRBV7-3|few
CASSFSGAGQFF
>TRBJ1-1|TRBV20-1|few
CSARAAGSRTEAFF
>TRBJ2-6|TRBV4-1|-
CAAGTGGANVLTF